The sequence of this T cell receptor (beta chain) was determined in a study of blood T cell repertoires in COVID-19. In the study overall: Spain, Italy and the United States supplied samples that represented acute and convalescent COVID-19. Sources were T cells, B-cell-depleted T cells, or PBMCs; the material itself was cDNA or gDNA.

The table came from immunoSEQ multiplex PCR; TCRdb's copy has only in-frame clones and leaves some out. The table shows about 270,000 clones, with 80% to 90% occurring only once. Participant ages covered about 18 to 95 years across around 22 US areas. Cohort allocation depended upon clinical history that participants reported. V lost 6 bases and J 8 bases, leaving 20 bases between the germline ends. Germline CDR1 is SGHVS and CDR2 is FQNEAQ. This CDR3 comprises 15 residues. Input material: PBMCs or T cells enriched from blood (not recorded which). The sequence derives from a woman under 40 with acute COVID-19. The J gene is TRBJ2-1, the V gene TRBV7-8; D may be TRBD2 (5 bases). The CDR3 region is CASSRRRIVWYEQFF. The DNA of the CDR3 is TGTGCCAGCAGTCGACGGAGGATCGTATGGTATGAGCAGTTCTTC.